This T cell receptor beta chain was identified in a study of T cell responses to AZD1222 COVID-19 vaccine. After removal of 3 bases from V and 2 bases from J, the junction contained 9 bases not matched to a gene. The CDR3 loop spans 17 amino acids. CDR1 and CDR2 (germline): MNHEY, SMNVEV (reference sequence). This table comes from immunoSEQ multiplex PCR, and its TCRdb copy is limited to in-frame clones, with some not included. Found here are approximately 70,000 clones, around 85% of them singletons; the top ten hold about a fifth. This clone showed up many times. Sample: peripheral blood, taken on day 0 of AZD1222 vaccination. The origin of this receptor is an adult in good health. The chain employs TRBV27 and TRBJ1-5; 8 bases fit TRBD1. The CDR3 loop is CASSFLPTGEGNQPQHF. DNA for the CDR3: TGTGCCAGCAGTTTCCTTCCGACAGGGGAGGGCAATCAGCCCCAGCATTTT.